The rows below give T cell receptor beta chains drawn from one sample of a study of blood T cell repertoires in COVID-19. Using immunoSEQ multiplex PCR, the repertoire was profiled, and TCRdb retains in-frame clones only, with some absent. The repertoire has hundreds of thousands of clones, 88% of them found once; the top ten carry roughly 1.2%. Specimen: PBMCs or T cells enriched from blood (not recorded which). Receptors were obtained from a woman aged 40 to 55 with acute COVID-19. The CDR3 runs from the conserved cysteine through the conserved F or W. A row's size may be missing; if present it is once, few, many or a size class.

J gene: TRBJ2-5
clone size: NA
V gene: TRBV7-9
CDR3 protein: CASSSGLAGGGETQYF

J gene: TRBJ2-1
clone size: NA
V gene: TRBV18
CDR3 protein: CASSPRTMTGGADNEQFF

J gene: TRBJ1-4
clone size: NA
V gene: TRBV18
CDR3 protein: CASSPGAREKLFF

J gene: TRBJ2-1
clone size: few
V gene: TRBV5-1
CDR3 protein: CASGLTGAPQYNEQFF

J gene: TRBJ1-1
clone size: NA
V gene: TRBV2
CDR3 protein: CASSSLGVVNTEAFF

J gene: TRBJ1-1
clone size: few
V gene: TRBV20-1
CDR3 protein: CSASADRGLNTEAFF

J gene: TRBJ1-2
clone size: NA
V gene: TRBV28
CDR3 protein: CAGRPAGLNYGYTF

J gene: TRBJ1-2
clone size: NA
V gene: TRBV5-1
CDR3 protein: CASSLGVRANYGYTF

J gene: TRBJ2-1
clone size: NA
V gene: TRBV24-1
CDR3 protein: CATSAKLAGEINEQFF

J gene: TRBJ2-1
clone size: NA
V gene: TRBV23-1
CDR3 protein: CASSQLLGWLAGYNEQFF

J gene: TRBJ1-1
clone size: once
V gene: TRBV7-3
CDR3 protein: CASSPTGRTEAFF

J gene: TRBJ2-3
clone size: few
V gene: TRBV7-8
CDR3 protein: CASSDHRDSPDTQYF

J gene: TRBJ1-1
clone size: NA
V gene: TRBV18
CDR3 protein: CASSPYWGAMNTEAFF

J gene: TRBJ1-3
clone size: NA
V gene: TRBV11-2
CDR3 protein: CASKQNSGNTIYF

J gene: TRBJ1-2
clone size: NA
V gene: TRBV3-1/TRBV3-2
CDR3 protein: CASSLRGHSTRGYTF

J gene: TRBJ1-3
clone size: few
V gene: TRBV19
CDR3 protein: CASSLIPGQGNTIYF

J gene: TRBJ1-1
clone size: NA
V gene: TRBV5-4
CDR3 protein: CASSRQGLEAFF

J gene: TRBJ2-3
clone size: NA
V gene: TRBV7-8
CDR3 protein: CASSYASGPSTDTQYF

J gene: TRBJ2-5
clone size: NA
V gene: TRBV29-1
CDR3 protein: CSVPNGLAATQETQYF

J gene: TRBJ1-3
clone size: NA
V gene: TRBV18
CDR3 protein: CASSPRGQALSGNTIYF